A selection of T cell receptor beta chains follows, all from one sample in a study of beta chain features in type 1 diabetes. Produced via immunoSEQ multiplex PCR; TCRdb's table is partial and in-frame only. The sample has hundreds of thousands of clones; around an eighth are singletons. Sequencing was done on a sample of naive CD4+ T cells from blood. The receptors originated from a man aged 18 to 30 with type 1 diabetes. CDR3s include the opening cysteine and the closing phenylalanine or tryptophan. The order of the fields is V gene, clone size, D gene, J gene, CDR3 protein, CDR3 DNA. A D gene is named only where the DNA matches it firmly. Clone size is given for some rows only: seen once, a few or many times, or a class if the clone is expanded.

v_call: TRBV25-1; clone_size: few; d_call: -; j_call: TRBJ2-3; cdr3_aa: CASTPYLSTDTQYF; cdr3_nt: TGTGCCAGCACACCCTACTTGAGCACAGATACGCAGTATTTT
v_call: TRBV14; clone_size: -; d_call: -; j_call: TRBJ2-4; cdr3_aa: CASSQGAIRGIAKNIQYF; cdr3_nt: TGTGCCAGCAGCCAAGGAGCCATCCGGGGGATAGCCAAAAACATTCAGTACTTC
v_call: TRBV6-5; clone_size: -; d_call: -; j_call: TRBJ2-6; cdr3_aa: CASSVGANVLTF; cdr3_nt: TGTGCCAGCAGTGTTGGGGCCAACGTCCTGACTTTC
v_call: TRBV30; clone_size: few; d_call: -; j_call: TRBJ1-3; cdr3_aa: CAWSGGFSGNTIYF; cdr3_nt: TGTGCCTGGAGTGGGGGATTCTCTGGAAACACCATATATTTT
v_call: TRBV5-1; clone_size: few; d_call: TRBD1; j_call: TRBJ2-7; cdr3_aa: CASSSTAGTGADEQYF; cdr3_nt: TGCGCCAGCAGCTCGACGGCCGGGACAGGGGCCGACGAGCAGTACTTC
v_call: TRBV6-5; clone_size: few; d_call: -; j_call: TRBJ1-2; cdr3_aa: CASSYRGSSNYGYTF; cdr3_nt: TGTGCCAGCAGTTACAGAGGGTCGAGCAACTATGGCTACACCTTC
v_call: TRBV14; clone_size: many; d_call: -; j_call: TRBJ1-4; cdr3_aa: CASSQGRPYEKLFF; cdr3_nt: TGTGCCAGCAGCCAAGGCCGTCCTTATGAAAAACTGTTTTTT
v_call: TRBV2; clone_size: -; d_call: -; j_call: TRBJ2-7; cdr3_aa: CASSEPQAASYEQYF; cdr3_nt: TGTGCCAGCAGTGAACCGCAGGCCGCCTCCTACGAGCAGTACTTC
v_call: TRBV30; clone_size: few; d_call: -; j_call: TRBJ2-7; cdr3_aa: CAWKAGDYEQYF; cdr3_nt: TGTGCCTGGAAGGCAGGAGACTACGAGCAGTACTTC
v_call: TRBV23-1; clone_size: few; d_call: TRBD1; j_call: TRBJ2-1; cdr3_aa: CASSQSGQGRGEQFF; cdr3_nt: TGCGCCAGCAGTCAATCCGGACAGGGTAGGGGTGAGCAGTTCTTC
v_call: TRBV7-8; clone_size: few; d_call: -; j_call: TRBJ1-2; cdr3_aa: CASSQTPDTNYGYTF; cdr3_nt: TGTGCCAGCAGCCAGACCCCTGACACAAACTATGGCTACACCTTC
v_call: TRBV28; clone_size: -; d_call: -; j_call: TRBJ2-7; cdr3_aa: CASSFGYEQYF; cdr3_nt: TGTGCCAGCAGTTTTGGGTACGAGCAGTACTTC
v_call: TRBV6-4; clone_size: once; d_call: TRBD2; j_call: TRBJ2-3; cdr3_aa: CASSASSGGFMNTQYF; cdr3_nt: TGTGCCAGCAGTGCTTCAAGCGGGGGGTTTATGAATACGCAGTATTTT
v_call: TRBV11-2; clone_size: few; d_call: -; j_call: TRBJ2-1; cdr3_aa: CASSLDLGGRDEQFF; cdr3_nt: TGTGCCAGCAGCTTAGACCTTGGGGGCAGGGATGAGCAGTTCTTC
v_call: TRBV6-4; clone_size: few; d_call: -; j_call: TRBJ1-1; cdr3_aa: CASSSGLDTEAFF; cdr3_nt: TGTGCCAGCAGCTCAGGACTCGACACTGAAGCTTTCTTT
v_call: TRBV4-1; clone_size: few; d_call: -; j_call: TRBJ1-1; cdr3_aa: CASSRRGSGEGTEAFF; cdr3_nt: TGCGCCAGCAGCCGGAGAGGTAGCGGAGAGGGCACTGAAGCTTTCTTT
v_call: TRBV11-2; clone_size: -; d_call: -; j_call: TRBJ1-3; cdr3_aa: CASSGSGNTIYF; cdr3_nt: TGTGCCAGCAGCGGGTCGGGAAACACCATATATTTT
v_call: TRBV19; clone_size: -; d_call: -; j_call: TRBJ2-1; cdr3_aa: CASSIGRVSPEQFF; cdr3_nt: TGTGCCAGTAGTATAGGAAGGGTTTCCCCTGAGCAGTTCTTC
v_call: TRBV30; clone_size: few; d_call: TRBD1; j_call: TRBJ1-2; cdr3_aa: CAWETTGGTGYTF; cdr3_nt: TGTGCCTGGGAAACGACAGGGGGTACTGGCTACACCTTC
v_call: TRBV7-2; clone_size: few; d_call: -; j_call: TRBJ1-1; cdr3_aa: CASPIGGQNTEAFF; cdr3_nt: TGTGCCAGTCCGATTGGGGGGCAGAACACTGAAGCTTTCTTT
v_call: TRBV6-5; clone_size: -; d_call: -; j_call: TRBJ2-4; cdr3_aa: CASSTSKNIQYF; cdr3_nt: TGTGCCAGCAGTACTTCCAAAAACATTCAGTACTTC
v_call: TRBV5-1; clone_size: few; d_call: -; j_call: TRBJ1-1; cdr3_aa: CASSLGGREVEAFF; cdr3_nt: TGCGCCAGCAGCTTGGGAGGTCGAGAAGTCGAGGCTTTCTTT
v_call: TRBV7-8; clone_size: few; d_call: TRBD2; j_call: TRBJ2-5; cdr3_aa: CASGTSGASGKTQYF; cdr3_nt: TGTGCCAGCGGGACTAGCGGGGCCTCCGGGAAGACCCAGTACTTC
v_call: TRBV11-1; clone_size: -; d_call: -; j_call: TRBJ2-1; cdr3_aa: CASSLTDTFLHNEQFF; cdr3_nt: TGTGCCAGCAGCTTGACGGACACCTTCCTACACAATGAGCAGTTCTTC
v_call: TRBV6-4; clone_size: -; d_call: -; j_call: TRBJ2-7; cdr3_aa: CASRPQGWPYEQYF; cdr3_nt: TGTGCCAGCAGACCTCAGGGTTGGCCCTACGAGCAGTACTTC
v_call: TRBV20-1; clone_size: few; d_call: -; j_call: TRBJ1-4; cdr3_aa: CSAIEVEKLFF; cdr3_nt: TGCAGTGCCATTGAGGTGGAAAAACTGTTTTTT
v_call: TRBV9; clone_size: few; d_call: TRBD2; j_call: TRBJ2-1; cdr3_aa: CASGLAGVNEQFF; cdr3_nt: TGTGCCAGTGGGCTAGCGGGGGTCAATGAGCAGTTCTTC